One and the same sample provided the 17 T cell receptor beta chains below, sequenced in a study of blood T cell repertoires in COVID-19. Here immunoSEQ multiplex PCR was the method, and the copy in TCRdb shows in-frame clones only, minus some. Here the sample spans some 260,000 clones, about 88% being singletons. Sequencing used peripheral blood. These receptors were obtained from a woman aged 40-49 years who had recovered from COVID-19.

This chain uses TRBV6-2 or TRBV6-3 with TRBJ1-6, with 7 bases matching TRBD1. Unmatched junction bases numbered 7, after V lost 2 bases and J lost 6 bases. Germline assignment: CDR1 MNHEY and CDR2 SVGEGT. The CDR3 is 16 amino acids. The CDR3 loop reads CASSYVAGGSNSPLHF. The CDR3 nucleotides read TGTGCCAGCAGTTACGTCGCAGGGGGTAGTAATTCACCCCTCCACTTT.

This clone was observed at least ten times. The V call is TRBV2, the J call TRBJ2-5; TRBD1 is a possible D gene (5 bases). The V gene's germline CDR1 is SNHLY and CDR2 FYNNEI. CDR3 length: 14 residues. The V and J ends lost 5 bases and 2 bases respectively, with 12 bases between them. CDR3 in amino acids: CASSHRTPQETQYF. DNA of the CDR3: TGTGCCAGCAGTCATAGGACACCGCAAGAGACCCAGTACTTC.

V usage is TRBV4-2 and J usage is TRBJ2-1; TRBD2 agrees at 11 bases. Per the germline V gene, CDR1 is LGHNA and CDR2 is YNFKEQ. The CDR3 sequence is 19 residues long. J was trimmed by 2 bases and V by 0 bases; bases with no gene match: 9. The CDR3 region has the DNA TGTGCCAGCAGCCAAGAAGAACTAGCGGGAGTAGCCCCCTACAATGAGCAGTTCTTC. Its translation is CASSQEELAGVAPYNEQFF.

This sequence joins TRBV6-5 and TRBJ2-6; D is unresolved. V gave up 2 bases and J gave up 3 bases, with 11 bases separating them. This CDR3 has 16 residues. CDR1 is MNHEY, CDR2 SVGAGI, per germline. CDR3 in amino acids: CASSYGPTGGANVLTF. The CDR3 DNA sequence: TGTGCCAGCAGTTACGGCCCGACGGGTGGGGCCAACGTCCTGACTTTC.

The chain couples TRBV6-6 to TRBJ2-5; TRBD1 matches at 7 bases. Looked up from germline, CDR1 is MNHNY and CDR2 is SVGAGI (reference sequence). J lost 1 base, V lost 2 bases, and 7 bases had no gene match. The CDR3 covers 16 residues. The CDR3 region has the DNA TGTGCCAGCAGTTACACGACCGGGACAGTCCAAGAGACCCAGTACTTC. It yields the protein CASSYTTGTVQETQYF.

The DNA for the CDR3 is TGCGCCAGCAGCCAGTTCTTACTGACAGCGAGTTCTGGAAACACCATATATTTT. It yields the protein CASSQFLLTASSGNTIYF. The V gene is TRBV4-3, the J gene TRBJ1-3; D is possibly TRBD1 (5 bases). Germline V lookup: CDR1 LGHNA, CDR2 YSLEER. V gave up 3 bases and J gave up 1 base, with 19 bases separating them. This CDR3 is 18 amino acids long.

V gene TRBV19 combines with J gene TRBJ2-1; 7 positions match TRBD1. The CDR3 loop spans 15 amino acids. Trimming took 6 bases from V and 6 from J; bases not matched to a gene: 11. The germline V gene encodes CDR1 LNHDA and CDR2 SQIVND (reference sequence). CDR3 sequence reads: CASSKGQLVSNEQFF. CDR3 coding DNA: TGTGCCAGTAGCAAGGGACAGCTAGTTTCCAATGAGCAGTTCTTC.

The V and J genes are TRBV19 and TRBJ2-3; the match to TRBD2 covers 16 bases. Trimming at V came to 7 bases and at J to 4 bases, leaving 8 bases not matched to a gene. Germline values: CDR1 LNHDA, CDR2 SQIVND (reference sequence). The CDR3 extends over 17 amino acids. CDR3 region: CASNPGLAGGPPDTQYF. CDR3 sequence (DNA): TGTGCCAGTAACCCGGGACTAGCGGGGGGGCCACCAGATACGCAGTATTTT.

The gene calls are TRBV6-5 and TRBJ2-7; TRBD1 matches at 9 bases. Germline loops: CDR1 MNHEY, CDR2 SVGAGI. This CDR3 comprises 14 residues. V lost 7 bases, J lost 0 bases, and 4 bases stayed unmatched. CDR3 residues: CASTGTGSSYEQYF. The CDR3 region has the DNA TGTGCCAGCACCGGGACAGGGAGCTCCTACGAGCAGTACTTC.

This clone was recorded a few times. The chain links TRBV19 to TRBJ1-2; 8 bases line up with TRBD1. J gave up 4 bases and V 3 bases, and 13 bases lay outside the gene matches. The CDR3 is 17 residues long. In germline, CDR1 is LNHDA, CDR2 SQIVND (reference sequence). CDR3 DNA sequence: TGTGCCAGTAGTATCGGGGTTTCAGGGGGCAGGGTCTATGGCTACACCTTC. This translates into CASSIGVSGGRVYGYTF.

This clone was found once. The genes are TRBV5-8 and TRBJ1-1; TRBD1 matches at 9 bases. The CDR3 length is 14 residues. Trimming took 0 bases from V and 7 from J; bases not matched to a gene: 4. Germline CDR1 and CDR2: SGHTS and YDEGEE. The CDR3 here is CASSLDRGPGEAFF. For the CDR3, the DNA is TGTGCCAGCAGCTTGGACAGGGGGCCGGGTGAAGCTTTCTTT.

The chain links TRBV6-2 or TRBV6-3 to TRBJ1-1; 9 bases agree with TRBD1. V was clipped by 2 bases and J by 4 bases; unmatched bases: 2. Germline V gives CDR1 MNHEY, CDR2 SVGEGT. The length of the CDR3 is 14 residues. CDR3 DNA: TGTGCCAGCAGTTACCGACAGGGGGGCACTGAAGCTTTCTTT. It encodes CASSYRQGGTEAFF.

The V and J genes are TRBV5-4 and TRBJ2-1; TRBD1 is a possible D gene (6 bases). Germline V gene sequence: CDR1 SGHNT, CDR2 YYREEE (reference sequence). The CDR3 sequence is 15 residues long. Deletions cut 0 bases from V and 5 bases from J, with 12 bases between. The CDR3 nucleotides are TGTGCCAGCAGCTTGGGTCCAGGGGACCACAATGAGCAGTTCTTC. It encodes CASSLGPGDHNEQFF.

This clone showed up just once. CDR3 in DNA: TGTGCCAGCAGCCGACCTGGAGGTGGACAGGGGTACGAGCAGTACTTC. Its translation: CASSRPGGGQGYEQYF. The chain joins TRBV7-8 to TRBJ2-7; 9 bases align to TRBD1. CDR3 length: 16 residues. CDR1 is SGHVS and CDR2 is FQNEAQ in the germline V gene. Trimming cost V 5 bases and J 4 bases; bases outside gene matches: 12.

The rearrangement uses TRBV11-2 and TRBJ2-1; tentatively, D is TRBD1 (6 bases). This CDR3 region has 12 residues. V lost 6 bases to trimming and J lost 6 bases, with 9 bases between them. CDR1 is SGHAT and CDR2 is FQNNGV in the germline V gene. This chain's CDR3 is CASRPQGNEQFF. The CDR3 DNA is TGTGCCAGCAGGCCACAGGGCAATGAGCAGTTCTTC.

The chain recombines TRBV28 with TRBJ2-3; 9 bases agree with TRBD2. This CDR3 has 15 residues. The V segment lost 6 bases and the J segment 1 base; nucleotides outside the gene matches: 5. Germline V gives CDR1 MDHEN, CDR2 SYDVKM. CDR3 sequence: CASRTRGGGTDTQYF. CDR3 sequence (DNA): TGTGCCAGCAGAACTCGCGGGGGGGGCACAGATACGCAGTATTTT.

The chain joins TRBV15 to TRBJ2-7; 8 nucleotides match TRBD1. Germline CDR1 is LNHNV and CDR2 is YYDKDF (reference sequence). This CDR3 contains 16 residues. Trimming took 5 bases from V and 0 from J; bases not matched to a gene: 9. As DNA, the CDR3 is TGTGCCACCAGCGGGACAGGTCCTCGAAGCTCCTACGAGCAGTACTTC. Amino acids: CATSGTGPRSSYEQYF.